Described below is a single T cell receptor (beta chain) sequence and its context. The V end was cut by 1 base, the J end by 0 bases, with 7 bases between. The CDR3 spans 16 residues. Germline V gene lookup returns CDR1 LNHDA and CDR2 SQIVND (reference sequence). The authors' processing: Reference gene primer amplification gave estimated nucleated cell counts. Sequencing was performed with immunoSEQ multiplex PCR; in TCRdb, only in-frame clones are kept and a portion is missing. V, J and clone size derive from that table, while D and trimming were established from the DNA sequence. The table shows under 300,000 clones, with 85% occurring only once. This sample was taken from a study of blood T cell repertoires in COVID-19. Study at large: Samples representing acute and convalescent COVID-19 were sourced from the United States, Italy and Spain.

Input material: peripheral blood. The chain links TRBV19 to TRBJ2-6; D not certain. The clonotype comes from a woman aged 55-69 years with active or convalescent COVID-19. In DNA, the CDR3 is TGTGCCAGTAGTATAGGCACTCACTCTGGGGCCAACGTCCTGACTTTC. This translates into CASSIGTHSGANVLTF.